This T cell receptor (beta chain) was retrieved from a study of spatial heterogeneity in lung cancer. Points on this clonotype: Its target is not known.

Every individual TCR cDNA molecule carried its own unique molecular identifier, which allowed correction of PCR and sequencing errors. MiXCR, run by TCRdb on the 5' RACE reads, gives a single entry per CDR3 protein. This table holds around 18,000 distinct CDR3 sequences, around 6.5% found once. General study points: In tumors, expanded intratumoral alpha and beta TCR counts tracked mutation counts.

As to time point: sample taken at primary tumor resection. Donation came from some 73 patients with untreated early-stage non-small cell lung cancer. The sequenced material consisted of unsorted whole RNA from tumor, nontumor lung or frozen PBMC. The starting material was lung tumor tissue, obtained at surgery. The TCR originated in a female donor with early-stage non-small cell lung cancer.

Written as DNA, the CDR3 is TGTGCCAGCAGTTCTGGACAGAGTAAAAATTCACCCCTCCACTTT. Translating it yields CASSSGQSKNSPLHF. The chain couples TRBV27 to TRBJ1-6, with D possibly being TRBD1 (6 bases). The V end was cut by 4 bases, the J end by 7 bases, with 14 bases between. In germline, CDR1 is MNHEY, CDR2 SMNVEV (reference sequence). The CDR3 extends over 15 amino acids.